The 27 T cell receptor beta chains below come from one sample, sequenced in a study of Graves' ophthalmopathy and Graves' hyperthyroidism. For repertoire sequencing, the TCR beta CDR3 regions were amplified from RNA transcripts. HTBI primers were employed in first-round RT-PCR, then a second-round multiplex PCR followed. TCRdb passed the multiplex PCR reads through MiXCR, listing each CDR3 protein once. Of around 1.1 million distinct CDR3 sequences in the sample, about 36% were seen once. Sequenced input: peripheral blood or thyroid tissue (not recorded which). These receptors came from an adult man with Graves' hyperthyroidism.

This clonotype was counted a few times. The chain recombines TRBV11-2 with TRBJ2-5, with D perhaps matching TRBD1 (6 bases). From germline, CDR1 is SGHAT and CDR2 FQNNGV. V was trimmed by 5 bases and J by 0 bases, leaving 19 bases between them. This CDR3 has 17 residues. As DNA, the CDR3 is TGTGCCAGCAGCACCGACCAACAGGGAAGGCACCAAGAGACCCAGTACTTC. This sequence encodes CASSTDQQGRHQETQYF.

This clonotype appeared many times. The J gene is TRBJ1-6, the V gene TRBV7-2, with D perhaps TRBD1 (6 bases). This CDR3 has 15 residues. Trimming pared 1 base from V and 8 bases from J, leaving 12 bases between. Germline lookup yields CDR1 SGHTA and CDR2 FQGNSA. CDR3 sequence (DNA): TGTGCCAGCAGCTTAGTTTTTAAGGGGGATTCACCCCTCCACTTT. Translating it yields CASSLVFKGDSPLHF.

The gene calls are TRBV10-3 and TRBJ2-7; 10 nucleotides line up with TRBD1. Germline V gives CDR1 ENHRY, CDR2 SYGVKD. This CDR3 is 20 amino acids long. The ends lost 10 bases at V and 2 bases at J; junction bases unmatched: 26. The CDR3, as DNA: TGTGCCACTAACCCCGGGACAGGGGTTGGTGGCCACTTTGTCACCTACGAGCAGTACTTC. Translated: CATNPGTGVGGHFVTYEQYF.

There are many counts of this clonotype. The chain employs TRBV24-1 and TRBJ2-7; 8 positions agree with TRBD2. The CDR3 extends over 18 amino acids. Germline V gene data show CDR1 as KGHDR and CDR2 as SFDVKD. J lost 0 bases, V lost 5 bases, and 14 bases had no gene match. DNA for the CDR3: TGTGCCACCAGTGGGCCGGTACTAGCGGCACAAAGCTCCTACGAGCAGTACTTC. This encodes CATSGPVLAAQSSYEQYF.

This clonotype was seen many times. J is TRBJ1-6 and V is TRBV5-1; D remains ambiguous. The CDR3 is 17 residues long. Germline V gene lookup returns CDR1 SGHRS and CDR2 YFSETQ. Trimming cost V 0 bases and J 0 bases, with 10 bases left between them. CDR3 amino acids: CASSLAGRSSYNSPLHF. DNA of the CDR3: TGCGCCAGCAGCTTGGCGGGCAGGAGCTCCTATAATTCACCCCTCCACTTT.

This clonotype was recorded at least ten times. The DNA of the CDR3 is TGTGCCAGCAGCTTACAACGGGGACCCACTGAAGCTTTCTTT. It specifies CASSLQRGPTEAFF. The chain carries TRBV7-7 and TRBJ1-1, with a tentative D call TRBD1 (5 bases). CDR1 is SSHAT and CDR2 is FNYEAQ in the germline V gene (reference sequence). CDR3 size: 14 residues. V shed 2 bases and J shed 4 bases, with 11 bases lying between them.

This clonotype was counted many times. The J gene is TRBJ1-1, the V gene TRBV15; perhaps TRBD1 as D (5 bases). Between the trimmed V and J ends, which lost 1 base and 1 base, there was a span of 10 bases. CDR3 size: 15 residues. Germline V lookup: CDR1 LNHNV, CDR2 YYDKDF (reference sequence). This CDR3 reads CATSRGGGTNTEAFF. CDR3 DNA: TGTGCCACCAGCAGAGGTGGAGGGACGAACACTGAAGCTTTCTTT.

V usage is TRBV7-2 and J usage is TRBJ2-7, with D possibly being TRBD1 (6 bases). Trimming shortened V by 6 bases and J by 2 bases, and 14 bases separated the two germline ends. The CDR3 has 14 residues. The germline V gene has CDR1 SGHTA and CDR2 FQGNSA. The CDR3 sequence: CASRPTGTTYEQYF. In DNA, the CDR3 is TGTGCCAGCAGACCAACAGGGACGACCTACGAGCAGTACTTC. The full variable domain, completed using reference TRBV7-2 and TRBJ2-7, is GAGVSQSPSNKVTEKGKDVELRCDPISGHTALYWYRQSLGQGLEFLIYFQGNSAPDKSGLPSDRFSAERTGGSVSTLTIQRTQQEDSAVYLCASRPTGTTYEQYFGPGTRLTVT.

This clonotype was observed a few times. The rearrangement links TRBV29-1 to TRBJ2-3, with 7 bases identical to TRBD2. Trimming at V came to 8 bases and at J to 2 bases, leaving 16 bases not matched to a gene. The CDR3 is 16 amino acids. Germline V gene sequence: CDR1 SQVTM, CDR2 ANQGSEA. The CDR3 DNA is TGCAGCCTAACGCCGACTAGCACGGGCTTCACAGATACGCAGTATTTT. Its translation is CSLTPTSTGFTDTQYF.

This clonotype was observed a single time. The CDR3 ends on some other residue instead of the conserved phenylalanine or tryptophan, so this is likely a read error. J is TRBJ2-7 and V is TRBV10-3; 8 bases line up with TRBD2. This CDR3 comprises 14 residues. V trimming: 10 bases; J trimming: 7 bases; junction bases outside the gene matches: 15. Germline assignment: CDR1 ENHRY and CDR2 SYGVKD. CDR3 DNA: TGTGCCAGCAAGCTTTCGGGACCGGGGGGGGAGCAGTACCTC. Residues: CASKLSGPGGEQYL.

The sample holds many counts of this clonotype. The chain links TRBV14 to TRBJ2-7, with D maybe TRBD1 (6 bases). The CDR3 totals 15 residues. Per germline, CDR1 SGHDN and CDR2 FVKESK. V was clipped by 3 bases and J by 2 bases, with 14 bases between them. The CDR3 region is CASSHNRDTAYEQYF. CDR3 bases: TGTGCCAGCAGCCACAACAGGGATACAGCCTACGAGCAGTACTTC.

This clonotype was detected a few times. This sequence joins TRBV29-1 and TRBJ1-3; the D gene is possibly TRBD1 (5 bases). Germline V CDR1 and CDR2: SQVTM, ANQGSEA. CDR3 length equals 13 residues. V was trimmed by 4 bases and J by 2 bases, leaving 9 bases between them. Here the CDR3 DNA reads TGCAGCGTTGTCAGGGATGCTGGAAACACCATATATTTT. It yields the protein CSVVRDAGNTIYF.

This clonotype showed up just a few times. The V call is TRBV9, the J call TRBJ1-5; a weak D match, TRBD1 (6 bases). V lost 3 bases and J 6 bases, leaving 13 bases between the germline ends. The V gene's germline CDR1 is SGDLS and CDR2 YYNGEE. This CDR3 has 14 residues. The CDR3 here is CASSAAGAGQPQHF. The CDR3 DNA sequence: TGTGCCAGCAGCGCCGCGGGGGCTGGTCAGCCCCAGCATTTT.

The genes are TRBV20-1 and TRBJ2-7, with TRBD1 matching over 9 bases. Trimming cost V 3 bases and J 3 bases; bases outside gene matches: 6. The germline V gene has CDR1 DFQATT and CDR2 SNEGSKA (reference sequence). The CDR3 extends over 14 amino acids. CDR3 sequence: CSASPRDRVYEQYF. The CDR3 bases are TGCAGTGCTAGTCCCAGGGACAGGGTCTACGAGCAGTACTTC.

This clonotype was seen many times. The chain recombines TRBV7-9 with TRBJ2-7; D not certain. V was shortened by 2 bases and J by 3 bases, with 14 bases between the two germline ends. CDR1 SEHNR and CDR2 FQNEAQ come from the germline V gene (reference sequence). This CDR3 has 15 residues. In DNA form, the CDR3 reads TGTGCCAGCAGCTTAAATTCCCCTGATTTCTACGAGCAGTACTTC. Amino acid sequence: CASSLNSPDFYEQYF.

The chain is built from TRBV28 and TRBJ2-7; possibly TRBD1 or TRBD2 for D (5 bases each). The CDR3 consists of 15 residues. Germline V lookup: CDR1 MDHEN, CDR2 SYDVKM. V lost 3 bases to trimming and J lost 6 bases, with 18 bases between them. CDR3 region: CASSLAPGTVLEQYF. CDR3 in DNA: TGTGCCAGCAGTTTGGCCCCTGGGACGGTTCTCGAGCAGTACTTC.

This clonotype has ten or more counts. V gene TRBV29-1 combines with J gene TRBJ2-7; D unresolved. The CDR3 totals 12 residues. Germline V gives CDR1 SQVTM, CDR2 ANQGSEA. The ends were cut back, 0 bases at V and 3 bases at J, with 6 bases in the middle. CDR3 in amino acids: CSVEEGSYEQYF. CDR3 DNA sequence: TGCAGCGTTGAAGAGGGCAGCTACGAGCAGTACTTC.

This clonotype was found a few times. The chain joins TRBV20-1 to TRBJ2-5, with D uncertain. This CDR3 comprises 11 residues. V lost 4 bases, J lost 5 bases, and 8 bases lay in between. Germline V gives CDR1 DFQATT, CDR2 SNEGSKA (reference sequence). The CDR3 nucleotides are TGCAGTGCTATACTTTGGGAGACCCAGTACTTC. This gives the protein CSAILWETQYF.

This clonotype was recorded once. This chain connects TRBV12-3 or TRBV12-4 to TRBJ1-1; a weak D match, TRBD1 (5 bases). Trimming removed 10 bases from V and 6 bases from J, with 18 bases in between. There are 13 residues in the CDR3. The CDR3 DNA reads TGTGCCACCAACCGGGTCAGGGCCGCTGAAGCTTTCTTT. Its protein is CATNRVRAAEAFF.

This rearrangement joins TRBV13 to TRBJ2-7; D unclear. The germline CDR1 and CDR2 sequences are PRHDT and FYEKMQ (reference sequence). The CDR3 is made up of 11 amino acids. Trimming shortened V by 4 bases and J by 8 bases, and 9 bases separated the two germline ends. The CDR3 spells CASSSDLKQYF. The DNA for the CDR3 is TGTGCCAGCAGCTCGGACCTAAAGCAGTACTTC.

This clonotype showed up many times. The rearrangement uses TRBV29-1 and TRBJ2-2, with a weak D call TRBD2 (5 bases). Germline V gene sequence: CDR1 SQVTM, CDR2 ANQGSEA. The CDR3 has 11 residues. Deletions cut 7 bases from V and 8 bases from J, with 11 bases between. This chain's CDR3 is CSARLMGELFF. The CDR3 coding sequence is TGCAGCGCTCGACTAATGGGGGAGCTGTTTTTT.

This clonotype was observed a few times. One base away lies a much larger clone, so this may be a sequencing read error. The rearrangement uses TRBV6-1 and TRBJ1-5; no definite D call. Looked up from germline, CDR1 is MNHNS and CDR2 is SASEGT. Trimming removed 7 bases from V and 0 bases from J, with 4 bases in between. The CDR3 totals 12 residues. This CDR3 is CASKFSNQPQHF. The DNA for the CDR3 is TGTGCCAGCAAGTTTAGCAATCAGCCCCAGCATTTT.

This chain joins TRBV5-1 and TRBJ1-2; D is possibly TRBD1 (6 bases). Trimming left V 0 bases short and J 7 bases short, with 13 bases between. The CDR3 covers 14 residues. Germline V gene data show CDR1 as SGHRS and CDR2 as YFSETQ. CDR3 coding DNA: TGCGCCAGCAGCTTGGCCCCACAGGGTGGTGGCTACACCTTC. Translated, it gives CASSLAPQGGGYTF.

This sequence joins TRBV7-3 and TRBJ1-6, with D unclear. Trimming pared 1 base from V and 8 bases from J, leaving 6 bases between. The CDR3 loop spans 13 amino acids. Germline assignment: CDR1 SGHTA and CDR2 FQGTGA. The CDR3 sequence is CASSLIWDSPLHF. The CDR3 DNA reads TGTGCCAGCAGCTTAATTTGGGATTCACCCCTCCACTTT.

The chain joins TRBV10-3 to TRBJ1-1; the D gene is possibly TRBD1 (6 bases). The CDR3 totals 13 residues. V dropped 8 bases and J dropped 4 bases, with 14 bases sitting between them. CDR1 ENHRY and CDR2 SYGVKD come from the germline V gene. The CDR3 here is CAIGSGHSTEAFF. CDR3 in DNA: TGTGCCATCGGATCGGGACACAGCACTGAAGCTTTCTTT.

This clonotype appeared many times. The CDR3 reads CASRTYRAKPQHF. Here the CDR3 DNA reads TGTGCCAGCAGGACGTACAGGGCGAAGCCCCAGCATTTT. The rearrangement links TRBV25-1 to TRBJ1-5, with D perhaps matching TRBD1 (6 bases). The germline V gene has CDR1 MGHDK and CDR2 SYGVNS. The CDR3 consists of 13 residues. The V end was cut by 6 bases, the J end by 8 bases, with 14 bases between.

Ten or more counts support this clonotype. The rearrangement joins TRBV19 to TRBJ2-7, with 9 bases that match TRBD1. The length of the CDR3 is 14 residues. Trimming removed 9 bases from V and 9 bases from J; junction bases left unmatched: 15. Per the germline V gene, CDR1 is LNHDA and CDR2 is SQIVND (reference sequence). CDR3 nucleotide sequence: TGTGCCAGCTCCTGGACAGGGGAGGGGAAGGGGCAGTACTTC. Translated, it gives CASSWTGEGKGQYF.